This T cell receptor (beta chain) was obtained from a study of T-cell reconstitution after alpha-beta-depleted transplantation in children. Unique molecular identifiers were used to barcode this TCRbeta library. TCRdb analysed the PCR reads with MiXCR anew, one entry per CDR3 protein. The sample lists fewer than 350,000 distinct CDR3 sequences, 10% seen once, with around 7.6% in the top ten. This clonotype was observed many times. Its antigen is not known. The length of the CDR3 is 17 residues. With 6 bases removed from V and 0 bases from J, the gap between germline ends came to 18 bases. Germline CDR1 is KGHSH and CDR2 is LQKENI. Study conclusions and caveats: Several hundred graft clones that had expanded were reportedly the source of alpha-beta T cells about two months after transplant. Among T cells one year after transplant, newly produced cells accounted for most counts and diversity. Certain patients had high TCRbeta diversity at day 60, and it came from recipient T cells and thymic progenitors that survived.

The chain recombines TRBV18 with TRBJ1-5, with a tentative D call TRBD1 (6 bases). Sequencing was performed on PBMCs, taken before TCRalphabeta/CD19-depleted stem cell transplant. This receptor was obtained from a boy younger than two with acute myeloid leukemia, due to receive a stem cell transplant. CDR3 DNA sequence: TGTGCCAGCTCGTCACAGGGCCGCCTTTATAGCAATCAGCCCCAGCATTTT. It is translated as CASSSQGRLYSNQPQHF.